The clone carrying this T cell receptor (beta chain) was recorded a few times. The germline gives CDR1 SEHNR, CDR2 FQNEAQ (reference sequence). CDR3 length: 15 residues. Trimming cost V 2 bases and J 6 bases; bases outside gene matches: 1. The data are from a study of blood T cell repertoires in COVID-19. The wider study: Samples taken during acute and convalescent COVID-19 were collected in the United States, Italy and Spain. The cDNA or gDNA used as material had been derived from T cells, B-cell-depleted T cells, or PBMCs.

The protocol was immunoSEQ multiplex PCR, while the TCRdb copy is restricted to in-frame clones and leaves out a portion. The sample yields 15,000 to 19,000 clones, 75% to 85% seen once. The source material was peripheral blood. This TCR was recovered from a man older than 75 with active or convalescent COVID-19. The rearrangement links TRBV7-9 to TRBJ1-6; 10 nucleotides match TRBD1. In DNA form, the CDR3 reads TGTGCCAGCAGCTTACGGGACAGGGGTAATTCACCCCTCCACTTT. This encodes CASSLRDRGNSPLHF. Full variable domain (outside the CDR3, taken from reference TRBV7-9 and TRBJ1-6): DTGVSQNPRHKITKRGQNVTFRCDPISEHNRLYWYRQTLGQGPEFLTYFQNEAQLEKSRLLSDRFSAERPKGSFSTLEIQRTEQGDSAMYLCASSLRDRGNSPLHFGNGTRLTVT.